These T cell receptor beta chains were read from a single sample in a study of CXCR3-negative and CXCR3-positive naive CD8 T cells. TCRdb re-called the 5' RACE reads and shows each CDR3 protein once, DNA omitted. This sample contains about 58,000 distinct CDR3 sequences. The sequenced material came from naive CXCR3- CD8+ T cells from blood. The receptors shown here come from a human donor in good health. Some clones in this sample may be carry-over from other donors' samples. Each CDR3 is given with its conserved first and last residue.

TRBV7-3	TRBJ2-5	16	CASSSNPGQAPGTQYF
TRBV7-9	TRBJ2-5	13	CASSPIPQETQYF
TRBV29-1	TRBJ1-1	12	CSVPRPPAEAFF
TRBV7-6	TRBJ2-1	13	CASSTRQDNEQFF
TRBV29-1	TRBJ1-1	14	CSVEVAGKGTEAFF
TRBV29-1	TRBJ2-3	12	CSVESRTDTQYF
TRBV7-2	TRBJ2-1	15	CASRTGTGIYNEQFF
TRBV12-3/TRBV12-4	TRBJ2-2	16	CASSQPGSPTTGELFF
TRBV3-1	TRBJ2-5	15	CASSQDPAGSETQYF
TRBV7-3	TRBJ2-1	15	CASSSTLAADNEQFF
TRBV12-3/TRBV12-4	TRBJ1-1	14	CAGRLGGMNTEAFF
TRBV7-9	TRBJ2-3	19	CASSLREFSVSLPTDTQYF
TRBV9	TRBJ2-1	13	CASSPGEYNEQFF
TRBV7-3	TRBJ2-1	14	CASSLTWGSVEQFF
TRBV4-2	TRBJ2-7	17	CASSQDLSGIGSYEQYF
TRBV12-3/TRBV12-4	TRBJ2-1	16	CASYGGLLAGYPGQFF
TRBV4-1	TRBJ1-1	12	CASSQGVIPAFF
TRBV11-2	TRBJ2-7	12	CASSGGTGEQYF
TRBV6-5	TRBJ2-2	13	CASSYDDTGELFF
TRBV7-8	TRBJ1-1	16	CASTFPRGGFNTEAFF
TRBV7-8	TRBJ2-1	12	CASSLGDNEQFF
TRBV24-1	TRBJ2-2	14	CATSGNRESGELFF
TRBV7-9	TRBJ1-4	17	CASSLTPSRATNEKLFF
TRBV7-9	TRBJ2-5	17	CASSTNRAKIVQETQYF
TRBV6-5	TRBJ2-3	15	CASSLSGGPTDTQYF
TRBV7-9	TRBJ1-1	13	CASSLVFNTEAFF
TRBV29-1	TRBJ1-1	13	CSAAQGANTEAFF
TRBV10-2	TRBJ2-5	16	CASSETVDGFQETQYF
TRBV6-2/TRBV6-3	TRBJ2-5	15	CASTYSQNTQETQYF
TRBV29-1	TRBJ2-3	11	CSDQTADTQYF
TRBV7-2	TRBJ1-3	18	CASSLRDGSQWMGNTIYF
TRBV4-1	TRBJ2-7	14	CASSHGTGSSEQYF
TRBV7-9	TRBJ1-1	12	CASSFGSAEAFF
TRBV20-1	TRBJ2-7	16	CSADAPTGARDYEQYF
TRBV15	TRBJ2-7	16	CATSTREGGGLKEQYF
TRBV12-3/TRBV12-4	TRBJ2-7	14	CASSLIQNPYEQYF
TRBV28	TRBJ2-5	16	CASSLLGPGVQETQYF
TRBV6-5	TRBJ1-1	15	CASIERAGSDTEAFF